This T cell receptor (beta chain) was profiled in a study of CD8+ T cells in alopecia areata. Across the whole study: Treated patients swallowed 5 to 10 mg of oral tofacitinib twice daily.

In the case of this clone: As yet, its antigen is unknown.

Reverse transcribed after extraction, RNA yielded cDNA as the sequencing template. Sequenced by immunoSEQ multiplex PCR; TCRdb stores in-frame clones only, minus some. The table lists 40,000 to 45,000 clones, about nine tenths of them singletons. The treatment here: oral pan-JAK inhibitor, 5-10 mg twice daily. PBMC-derived CD4+ and CD8+ T cells were sorted. Trimming took off 5 bases at V and 7 bases at J, with 14 bases between the two ends. This CDR3 has 13 amino acids. CDR1 LGHNA and CDR2 YSLEER come from the germline V gene. Overall study results and limits: Scalp clonality decreased significantly with tofacitinib, and so did expanded CD8+ clones among the top 100. While patients received tofacitinib, many expanded lesional clones remained present in scalp and blood.

This chain uses TRBV4-3 with TRBJ2-5; possibly TRBD1 or TRBD2 for D (7 bases each). The clonotype comes from a human donor with alopecia areata. This sample comprised CD8+ T cells sorted from blood, obtained at week 24, from a patient treated with tofacitinib. Here the CDR3 DNA reads TGCGCCAGCAGCGCGCAGGGGGGGCGGACCCAGTACTTC. Amino acid sequence: CASSAQGGRTQYF.